This T cell receptor beta chain is from a study of T cells after yellow fever vaccination. Study-level information: SMART-Seq v4 Ultra Low Input handled preparation of low-cell-number fractions. Study-level findings and limits: CD4 and CD8 compartments shared a small share of clonotypes.

TCRdb processed the 5' RACE reads anew with MiXCR; each CDR3 protein has one entry. The sample lists a few hundred thousand distinct CDR3 sequences, about 4% occurring once. V lost 6 bases, J lost 2 bases, and 7 bases stayed unmatched. From germline, CDR1 is KGHSH and CDR2 LQKENI. The CDR3 runs to 15 residues. As regards this clonotype: The antigen is undetermined.

The genes are TRBV18 and TRBJ2-5; 9 bases fit TRBD2. Source: PBMCs, taken 5 days after the yellow fever booster vaccination. This receptor was taken from a young man who received the YFV17D yellow fever vaccine. Here the CDR3 reads CASSPSGGIQETQYF. CDR3 sequence (DNA): TGTGCCAGCTCTCCGAGCGGGGGGATTCAAGAGACCCAGTACTTC. The full variable domain, rest sourced from reference TRBV18 and TRBJ2-5, is NAGVMQNPRHLVRRRGQEARLRCSPMKGHSHVYWYRQLPEEGLKFMVYLQKENIIDESGMPKERFSAEFPKEGPSILRIQQVVRGDSAAYFCASSPSGGIQETQYFGPGTRLLVL.